The T cell receptor beta chain under discussion was sequenced for a study of blood T cell repertoires in COVID-19. Per the study methods: Estimates of nucleated cell counts were drawn from the amplification of reference gene primers. Method: immunoSEQ multiplex PCR; TCRdb's copy keeps in-frame clones and lacks some. From that table come the V and J calls and clone size; the DNA was used to work out D and trimming. The profile shows 13,000 or so clones, about 76% of them singletons. V lost 7 bases to trimming and J lost 3 bases, with 10 bases between them. The CDR3 consists of 14 residues. Germline lookup yields CDR1 MNHEY and CDR2 SVGAGI.

The genes are TRBV6-5 and TRBJ2-6; D not certain. The receptor was derived from an elderly woman with acute or convalescent COVID-19. The specimen was peripheral blood. The CDR3 loop reads CASNSLSGANVLTF. CDR3 DNA sequence: TGTGCCAGCAATTCCCTGAGTGGGGCCAACGTCCTGACTTTC.